This TCR beta chain was sequenced during a study of blood T cell repertoires in COVID-19. Study-wide background: The cDNA or gDNA used as material had been derived from T cells, B-cell-depleted T cells, or PBMCs.

CDR1 and CDR2 (germline): SGHNT, YENEEA. V gave up 1 base and J gave up 5 bases, with 24 bases separating them. The CDR3 extends over 19 amino acids. In the source study's methods: By means of reference gene primer amplification, nucleated cell counts were estimated. The repertoire was sequenced with immunoSEQ multiplex PCR; TCRdb's copy has only in-frame clones and lacks some. V and J calls plus clone size are reproduced from that table; the DNA served to infer D and trimming. Of about 180,000 clones in the sample, 81% are singletons; the top ten hold around 11%. The clonotype originates from a woman of 80 years or more with COVID-19, enrolled during active disease. Sequenced: peripheral blood. The chain joins TRBV11-3 to TRBJ2-1; D is possibly TRBD1 (5 bases). CDR3 sequence reads: CASSLGGGFTGGKNNEQFF. CDR3 sequence (DNA): TGTGCCAGCAGCTTAGGGGGTGGGTTCACAGGCGGCAAGAACAATGAGCAGTTCTTC.